The entry below describes one T cell receptor beta chain. This sample stems from a study of cytomegalovirus exposure and HLA in healthy donors. Some clones are missing from TCRdb's copy, which holds only in-frame ones; the method was immunoSEQ multiplex PCR. This table holds some 120,000 clones, 89% found once. In germline, CDR1 is SGDLS, CDR2 YYNGEE. This CDR3 comprises 15 residues. After removal of 1 base from V and 9 bases from J, the junction contained 10 bases not matched to a gene. This TCR was sampled from a woman between 18 and 30 years old in good health and CMV-seronegative. V gene TRBV9 combines with J gene TRBJ2-1; TRBD1 agrees at 7 bases. The specimen was PBMCs. CDR3 region: CASSVQGGRPGEQFF. CDR3 nucleotides: TGTGCCAGCAGCGTACAAGGGGGCCGACCTGGTGAGCAGTTCTTC. The whole variable domain, filled in from reference TRBV9 and TRBJ2-1, reads DSGVTQTPKHLITATGQRVTLRCSPRSGDLSVYWYQQSLDQGLQFLIQYYNGEERAKGNILERFSAQQFPDLHSELNLSSLELGDSALYFCASSVQGGRPGEQFFGPGTRLTVL.